Listed below are T cell receptor beta chains from one sample, sequenced in a study of graft-versus-host responses after intestinal transplantation. These TCRs' antigens remain unknown. Profiled with immunoSEQ multiplex PCR; TCRdb holds only in-frame clones, not every one. The sample records over 100,000 clones, 95% being singletons. Sequences were derived from unstimulated CD8+ T cells sorted from spleen or lymph node cells, sampled before intestinal transplant. These TCRs come from a human donor who received an intestinal transplant. Each CDR3 is given with its conserved first and last residue. A D gene is named only where the DNA matches it firmly. The size of a clone is reported for some rows only, either as once, few or many, or as a class for expanded clones.

-	-	TRBV5-6	11	TRBJ2-7	TGTGCCAGCAGCTTCTCCTACGAGCAGTACTTC	CASSFSYEQYF
-	-	TRBV4-1	15	TRBJ2-3	TGCGCCAGCAGCCAAGAGTTACCCACCACAGATACGCAGTATTTT	CASSQELPTTDTQYF
-	-	TRBV2	17	TRBJ1-5	TGTGCCAGCAGGCCCACGGCAGGGGTCGTGGGAAATCAGCCCCAGCATTTT	CASRPTAGVVGNQPQHF
-	TRBD1	TRBV19	14	TRBJ2-5	TGTGCCAGTAGCGACAGGGGGCGCATAGAGACCCAGTACTTC	CASSDRGRIETQYF
few	TRBD1	TRBV6-1	19	TRBJ2-2	TGTGCCAGCAGTGAAAGGGGGCTAATTCGACTAAAGAACACCGGGGAGCTGTTTTTT	CASSERGLIRLKNTGELFF
-	-	TRBV19	13	TRBJ2-5	TGTGCCAGTAGACAGCCTGCCGGGGAGACCCAGTACTTC	CASRQPAGETQYF
-	-	TRBV7-6	15	TRBJ2-7	TGTGCCAGCAGCAAAACTCCGGGACATACCTACGAGCAGTACTTC	CASSKTPGHTYEQYF
-	TRBD2	TRBV27	16	TRBJ2-2	TGTGCCAGCAGTTTATGGGCAGCGGGAGGTTCCGGGGAGCTGTTTTTT	CASSLWAAGGSGELFF
once	-	TRBV6-6	14	TRBJ2-1	TGTGCCAGCCTCAGTGTCTCGAGGGCCAATGAGCAGTTCTTC	CASLSVSRANEQFF
-	-	TRBV19	15	TRBJ2-1	TGTGCCAGTAGTATTGGGGGCCTAAACTACAATGAGCAGTTCTTC	CASSIGGLNYNEQFF
-	TRBD2	TRBV9	16	TRBJ2-7	TGTGCCAGCAGCGTAGGGGGTAGCGGGAGGGCTTACGAGCAGTACTTC	CASSVGGSGRAYEQYF
-	TRBD1	TRBV18	16	TRBJ2-7	TGTGCCAGCTCGGATGTAGGGACAGGCCTCTCCTACGAGCAGTACTTC	CASSDVGTGLSYEQYF
-	-	TRBV5-1	16	TRBJ1-1	TGCGCCAGCAGCTTGGGGCAGGGGTTAATGAACACTGAAGCTTTCTTT	CASSLGQGLMNTEAFF
once	-	TRBV11-2	14	TRBJ2-7	TGTGCCAGCAGCCTAGGGGGGGTACCCTACGAGCAGTACTTC	CASSLGGVPYEQYF
-	TRBD2	TRBV9	16	TRBJ2-1	TGTGCCAGCAGCGGGTTCGGGACTAGCGGGTACAATGAGCAGTTCTTC	CASSGFGTSGYNEQFF
-	TRBD2	TRBV7-9	15	TRBJ2-1	TGTGCCAGCAGCTTTAGCGGGAGCGTAACCAATGAGCAGTTCTTC	CASSFSGSVTNEQFF
-	-	TRBV6-1	10	TRBJ1-2	TGTGCCGTCTGGGATCTTGGCTACACCTTC	CAVWDLGYTF
-	-	TRBV4-1	16	TRBJ2-1	TGCGCCAGCAGCCAAGATCTAGGGGCGGGTTTCAATGAGCAGTTCTTC	CASSQDLGAGFNEQFF
-	-	TRBV4-1	15	TRBJ1-2	TGCGCCAGCAGCCAAGGCCCAGCAGGGTCCTATGGCTACACCTTC	CASSQGPAGSYGYTF
-	-	TRBV7-8	17	TRBJ1-3	TGTGCCAGCAGCTTAGCGGAGACCCGGGAAACTGGAAACACCATATATTTT	CASSLAETRETGNTIYF
-	TRBD2	TRBV9	16	TRBJ2-1	TGTGCCAGCAGCGTAGGGAGCGGGAGCTCCTACAATGAGCAGTTCTTC	CASSVGSGSSYNEQFF
-	-	TRBV21-1	15	TRBJ2-5	TGTGCCAGCAGTTTCTCCGGGACAGCCCAAGAGACCCAGTACTTC	CASSFSGTAQETQYF
-	-	TRBV4-1	14	TRBJ2-7	TGCGCCAGCAGCCAAGCCAGGGAGCCCTACGAGCAGTACTTC	CASSQAREPYEQYF
-	-	TRBV27	13	TRBJ2-3	TGTGCCAGCAGGGGCAGGGCGCCAGATACGCAGTATTTT	CASRGRAPDTQYF
-	-	TRBV11-2	18	TRBJ2-5	TGTGCCAGCAGCAGCGCAGGGGCCGCTACTAATATCCAAGAGACCCAGTACTTC	CASSSAGAATNIQETQYF
-	TRBD2	TRBV5-6	17	TRBJ2-3	TGTGCCAGCAGCTCCCAGACTAGCGGGAGGGGAAAAGATACGCAGTATTTT	CASSSQTSGRGKDTQYF
-	TRBD2	TRBV19	14	TRBJ2-7	TGTGCCAGTAGTATGGGAGGGGATCTCTACGAGCAGTACTTC	CASSMGGDLYEQYF
-	-	TRBV9	17	TRBJ2-7	TGTGCCAGCAGCGTAGGAAACCCCGCAGCGGTTGACAAGGAGCAGTACTTC	CASSVGNPAAVDKEQYF
once	TRBD1	TRBV29-1	17	TRBJ2-1	TGCAGCGTTGAAGATCGTTCCGGGACAGGGGCGCTAAATGAGCAGTTCTTC	CSVEDRSGTGALNEQFF
-	-	TRBV9	13	TRBJ2-5	TGTGCCAGCAGCGCCCCCCAAGAGGGGTCCCAGTACTTC	CASSAPQEGSQYF
-	-	TRBV2	13	TRBJ2-2	TGTGCCAGCAGTGGACTGATTGACGGGGAGCTGTTTTTT	CASSGLIDGELFF
-	TRBD2	TRBV4-3	16	TRBJ2-7	TGCGCCAGCAGCCAAGCGCTAGCGGGAGCCCCCTACGAGCAGTACTTC	CASSQALAGAPYEQYF
-	TRBD2	TRBV9	14	TRBJ2-7	TGTGCCAGCAGCGTTAGCGGGAGCGGCGACGAGCAGTACTTC	CASSVSGSGDEQYF
-	TRBD2	TRBV27	15	TRBJ2-1	TGTGCCAGCAGTCCCGGGACTAGCGGTGACAATGAGCAGTTCTTC	CASSPGTSGDNEQFF
-	-	TRBV12-5	17	TRBJ2-5	TGTGCTAGTGGTTTGGTAGTAAGGGACGCCCTTGGGGAGACCCAGTACTTC	CASGLVVRDALGETQYF
-	TRBD2	TRBV4-1	15	TRBJ2-3	TGCGCCAGCAGCCATTCTGCAGCGGGAGTAGATACGCAGTATTTT	CASSHSAAGVDTQYF
once	-	TRBV6-5	16	TRBJ2-1	TGTGCCAGCAGTTACGCAGGACACCGTCCGGAAAGCGAGCAGTTCTTC	CASSYAGHRPESEQFF
-	TRBD2	TRBV5-8	15	TRBJ2-7	TGTGCCAGCAGCTTGGTGCGGGAGGGCCTCTACGAGCAGTACTTC	CASSLVREGLYEQYF
-	TRBD1	TRBV10-2	14	TRBJ2-7	TGCGCCAGCAGCCCGGACAGGGGGTCCTACGAGCAGTACTTC	CASSPDRGSYEQYF
-	-	TRBV12-5	13	TRBJ1-1	TGTGCTAGTGCCGGGGACCGGAACACTGAAGCTTTCTTT	CASAGDRNTEAFF
-	TRBD2	TRBV27	14	TRBJ2-1	TGTGCCAGCGCGGTAGCGGGAGGGATCGGGGAGCAGTTCTTC	CASAVAGGIGEQFF
-	TRBD1	TRBV7-9	16	TRBJ2-5	TGTGCCAGCAGCTTCGACAGGGGGTGGGCCCAAGAGACCCAGTACTTC	CASSFDRGWAQETQYF
-	-	TRBV2	14	TRBJ1-2	TGTGCCAGCAGTGACGAGGGGGATCTCTATGGCTACACCTTC	CASSDEGDLYGYTF
once	TRBD2	TRBV6-5	15	TRBJ2-3	TGTGCCAGCAGTTACCTAGCGGGAGGCACAGATACGCAGTATTTT	CASSYLAGGTDTQYF
-	TRBD1	TRBV2	16	TRBJ2-3	TGTGCCAGCTACTTCACCGGGACAGGGGACACAGATACGCAGTATTTT	CASYFTGTGDTDTQYF
-	TRBD1	TRBV13	18	TRBJ2-2	TGTGCCAGCAGCTTAGCCGAAGACAGGGGGAGGAGTGCCGGGGAGCTGTTTTTT	CASSLAEDRGRSAGELFF
-	TRBD1	TRBV7-8	16	TRBJ1-2	TGTGCCAGCAGCTTAGGACAGGGCAAAACTAACTATGGCTACACCTTC	CASSLGQGKTNYGYTF
-	-	TRBV19	14	TRBJ2-1	TGTGCCAGTAGTTTCCTGGGGGTAGGCAATGAGCAGTTCTTC	CASSFLGVGNEQFF